These 5 T cell receptor beta chains share one sample of origin, sequenced in a study of T cell responses to AZD1222 COVID-19 vaccine. Data came from immunoSEQ multiplex PCR; TCRdb stores just in-frame clones and leaves some out. The sample comprises roughly 190,000 clones, roughly nine tenths of which are singletons, and roughly 3.5% rests with the top ten. This material consisted of peripheral blood, taken 28 days after the second AZD1222 dose. These receptors were taken from an adult who received the AZD1222 COVID-19 vaccine.

CDR3 amino acids: CSVVLSGSRNQPQHF. Written as DNA, the CDR3 is TGCAGCGTCGTCCTATCCGGCTCAAGGAATCAGCCCCAGCATTTT. This chain connects TRBV29-1 to TRBJ1-5; D not certain. CDR3 length: 15 residues. Germline V gene sequence: CDR1 SQVTM, CDR2 ANQGSEA. V was clipped by 6 bases and J by 4 bases, with 19 bases between them.

The CDR3 DNA follows: TGTGCCAGCAGTTCACAGGCTAGCAATCAGCCCCAGCATTTT. It translates to CASSSQASNQPQHF. The chain couples TRBV28 to TRBJ1-5, with a tentative D call TRBD1 (5 bases). CDR1 and CDR2 (germline): MDHEN, SYDVKM. V was clipped by 4 bases and J by 0 bases, with 7 bases between them. The CDR3 length is 14 residues.

This clone was observed a few times. V gene TRBV5-1 combines with J gene TRBJ2-7; tentatively, D is TRBD1 (6 bases). Trimming cost V 3 bases and J 3 bases, with 13 bases left between them. CDR1 and CDR2 from the germline V gene are SGHRS and YFSETQ. CDR3 length: 14 residues. CDR3 in DNA: TGCGCCAGCAGCTCCGGAGGACAGCTCTACGAGCAGTACTTC. Translated: CASSSGGQLYEQYF.

V gene TRBV12-3 or TRBV12-4 combines with J gene TRBJ1-6; D possibly corresponds to TRBD1 (6 bases). The CDR3 sequence is 13 residues long. V lost 6 bases and J lost 9, with 12 bases in between. The chain's CDR3 is CASRNRESSPLHF. In DNA form, the CDR3 reads TGTGCCAGCAGGAACAGGGAAAGTTCACCCCTCCACTTT.

V usage is TRBV7-2 and J usage is TRBJ1-5; maybe TRBD1 (6 bases). V lost 1 base and J lost 6, with 19 bases in between. The CDR3 length is 17 residues. Looked up from germline, CDR1 is SGHTA and CDR2 is FQGNSA. CDR3 sequence reads: CASSLGASRGGGQPQHF. The CDR3 DNA reads TGTGCCAGCAGCTTAGGGGCCTCTAGGGGGGGAGGTCAGCCCCAGCATTTT.